The rows below give T cell receptor beta chains drawn from one sample of a study of CD8 T cells in Susac syndrome. Each CDR3 protein is one row after TCRdb ran MiXCR on the immunoSEQ multiplex PCR reads. The data show about 150,000 distinct CDR3 sequences, 85% to 95% seen once. Sample: CD4+ T cells from PBMCs. The origin of the receptors is a human donor with multiple sclerosis. The CDR3 runs from the conserved cysteine through the conserved F or W. Fields, in order: J gene, clone size, V gene, D gene, CDR3 DNA, CDR3 protein. The D gene is left open where the match is weak. Clone size, where shown, is once, few, many, or a class for clones that have expanded.

TRBJ1-1	NA	TRBV5-1	NA	TGCGCCAGCTCCGACAGGAGCATGAACACTGAAGCTTTCTTT	CASSDRSMNTEAFF
TRBJ2-3	once	TRBV6-5	NA	TGTGCCAGCAGTTACCCGACAGGGCGGGGAGATACGCAGTATTTT	CASSYPTGRGDTQYF
TRBJ1-5	few	TRBV30	NA	TGTGCCTGGAGTGTTTCTAGCAATCAGCCCCAGCATTTT	CAWSVSSNQPQHF
TRBJ2-1	NA	TRBV28	TRBD2	TGTGCCAGCAGGCTAGCGGGAGGGGGAAATGAGCAGTTCTTC	CASRLAGGGNEQFF
TRBJ2-3	NA	TRBV3-1	NA	TGTGCCAGCAGCCAAGATACGGGCACAGATACGCAGTATTTT	CASSQDTGTDTQYF
TRBJ2-6	NA	TRBV27	TRBD1	TGTGCCAGCAGGGACAGGGGGCTCTCTGGGGCCAACGTCCTGACTTTC	CASRDRGLSGANVLTF
TRBJ2-1	NA	TRBV5-1	NA	TGCGCCAGCAGCTTGGCCGGGGATACCTACAATGAGCAGTTCTTC	CASSLAGDTYNEQFF
TRBJ1-2	NA	TRBV28	TRBD1	TGTGCCAGCAGCCAGCCGGGACAGGCAGGAAATGGCTACACCTTC	CASSQPGQAGNGYTF
TRBJ1-5	NA	TRBV2	TRBD1	TGTGCCAGCAGTGTGGGACAGATCAATCAGCCCCAGCATTTT	CASSVGQINQPQHF
TRBJ2-7	NA	TRBV2	TRBD1	TGTGCCAGTTGCCGGGACAGGGGGTACGACGAGCAGTACTTC	CASCRDRGYDEQYF
TRBJ2-5	NA	TRBV3-1	NA	TGTGCCAGCAGCCAAGATATCGCTGCCTGGTCCACCAGAGAGACCCAGTACTTC	CASSQDIAAWSTRETQYF
TRBJ2-5	NA	TRBV4-2	NA	TGTGCCAGCAGCCAAGATCTTGGAGGGTTGGAGACCCAGTACTTC	CASSQDLGGLETQYF
TRBJ2-2	NA	TRBV5-1	NA	TGCGCCAGCAGCGTTGAGAGGGCCGGGGAGCTGTTTTTT	CASSVERAGELFF
TRBJ2-3	once	TRBV12-3/TRBV12-4	TRBD1	TGTGCCAGCAGTCTCCTGACAGGGCCTAGCACAGATACGCAGTATTTT	CASSLLTGPSTDTQYF
TRBJ1-1	NA	TRBV7-2	NA	TGTGCCAGCAGCAGTCAAGGACAGACCTTCTCTGCAGCTTTCTTT	CASSSQGQTFSAAFF
TRBJ2-1	NA	TRBV15	NA	TGTGCCACCAGCAGCCGAGACAGCTCCCTCTCCCTTTTC	CATSSRDSSLSLF